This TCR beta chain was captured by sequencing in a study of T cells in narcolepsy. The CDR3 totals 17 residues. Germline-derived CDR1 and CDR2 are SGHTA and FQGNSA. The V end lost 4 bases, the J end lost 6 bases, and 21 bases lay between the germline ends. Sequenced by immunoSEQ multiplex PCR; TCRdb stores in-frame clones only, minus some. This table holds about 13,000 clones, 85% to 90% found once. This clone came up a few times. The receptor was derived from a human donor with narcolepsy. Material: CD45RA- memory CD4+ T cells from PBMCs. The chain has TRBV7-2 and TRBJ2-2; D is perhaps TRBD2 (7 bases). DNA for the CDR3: TGTGCCAGCAGCTCCCGACGTGGGGGGGCGGTGTCCGGGGAGCTGTTTTTT. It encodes CASSSRRGGAVSGELFF.